This passage covers 27 T cell receptor beta chains from one sample sequenced in a study of T cell responses to AZD1222 COVID-19 vaccine (dated by TCRdb to about 2021). Library preparation used the immunoSEQ multiplex PCR assay. Held by TCRdb, this immuneACCESS table contains in-frame sequences only and omits some clones. Under half of the omission traces to an unresolved V gene where checked; the cause of the rest is unknown. Present in this sample are around 110,000 clones, 88% of which were seen just once. Around 8.7% of the sample belongs to the ten largest clones. This sample's time point label indicates: baseline before first vaccination. The starting material was peripheral blood, obtained on day 0 of AZD1222 vaccination. Receptors were obtained from an adult in good health.

The chain combines TRBV7-8 with TRBJ1-2; possible D gene TRBD1, 5 bases. V lost 4 bases and J lost 2, with 14 bases in between. This CDR3 spans 15 amino acids. Per germline, CDR1 SGHVS and CDR2 FQNEAQ. The DNA of the CDR3 is TGTGCCAGCAGCTCCCCGAGAGGGGAGAACTATGGCTACACCTTC. It specifies CASSSPRGENYGYTF. The complete variable domain, with remaining parts taken from reference TRBV7-8 and TRBJ1-2, reads GAGVSQSPRYKVAKRGQDVALRCDPISGHVSLFWYQQALGQGPEFLTYFQNEAQLDKSGLPSDRFFAERPEGSVSTLKIQRTQQEDSAVYLCASSSPRGENYGYTFGSGTRLTVV.

This clone appeared once. The CDR3 here is CASSLVGGTGVRNTEAFF. CDR3 coding DNA: TGCGCCAGCAGCTTGGTAGGTGGGACAGGAGTACGGAACACTGAAGCTTTCTTT. The chain has TRBV5-1 and TRBJ1-1, with 8 bases fitting TRBD1. This CDR3 is 18 amino acids long. Germline V gene sequence: CDR1 SGHRS, CDR2 YFSETQ. V lost 0 bases to trimming and J lost 1 base; unmatched junction nucleotides: 11.

V usage is TRBV3-1 (or the pseudogene TRBV3-2) and J usage is TRBJ1-4, with D possibly TRBD1 on 6 matching bases. The length of the CDR3 is 15 residues. Germline CDR1 is LGHDT and CDR2 is YNNKEL (reference sequence). The V and J ends lost 5 bases and 0 bases respectively, with 10 bases between them. This chain's CDR3 is CASSWTVATNEKLFF. CDR3 bases: TGTGCCAGCAGCTGGACAGTTGCAACTAATGAAAAACTGTTTTTT.

This chain links TRBV7-9 with TRBJ2-5, with D unclear. The CDR3 has 12 residues. V was pared by 6 bases and J by 7 bases, with 12 bases between. In germline, CDR1 is SEHNR, CDR2 FQNEAQ (reference sequence). The CDR3 nucleotides are TGTGCCAGCAGGACCGACTTGGGGACCCAGTACTTC. It codes for CASRTDLGTQYF.

For this clone: The junction departs from germline at one end; a sequencing error may be responsible. The CDR3 loop reads CASREDRGMDGYTF. CDR3 bases: TGTGCCAGCAGGGAAGACAGGGGGATGGATGGCTACACCTTC. The chain couples TRBV6-1 to TRBJ1-2, with TRBD1 matching 9 bases. Germline CDR1 MNHNS, CDR2 SASEGT. The CDR3 is 14 amino acids.

The chain is built from TRBV19 and TRBJ2-5; TRBD2 matches at 10 bases. This CDR3 has 19 residues. Trimming cost V 7 bases and J 0 bases; bases outside gene matches: 17. Germline V lookup: CDR1 LNHDA, CDR2 SQIVND (reference sequence). The CDR3 coding sequence is TGTGCCAGTACCCCCGGACGGGCTAGCGGGGGAGCGAACCAAGAGACCCAGTACTTC. It is translated as CASTPGRASGGANQETQYF.

V gene TRBV7-9 combines with J gene TRBJ2-7; D unresolved. Germline loops: CDR1 SEHNR, CDR2 FQNEAQ (reference sequence). V was clipped by 5 bases and J by 1 base, with 12 bases between them. The CDR3 sequence is 14 residues long. The CDR3 here is CASSPPLGSYEQYF. As DNA, the CDR3 is TGTGCCAGCAGCCCCCCCCTGGGGTCCTACGAGCAGTACTTC.

The V gene is TRBV27, the J gene TRBJ2-1; D is tentatively TRBD1 or TRBD2 (6 bases each). CDR3 length: 15 residues. V gave up 5 bases and J gave up 4 bases, with 15 bases separating them. CDR1 and CDR2 (germline): MNHEY, SMNVEV (reference sequence). CDR3 amino acids: CASSPPAGQYNEQFF. CDR3 sequence (DNA): TGTGCCAGCAGTCCGCCGGCGGGACAATACAATGAGCAGTTCTTC.

The chain employs TRBV2 and TRBJ1-4; 8 bases agree with TRBD1. Germline values: CDR1 SNHLY, CDR2 FYNNEI. The CDR3 extends over 15 amino acids. The junction had 10 bases not matched to a gene; V was cut back by 6 bases and J by 7 bases. CDR3 nucleotides: TGTGCCAGCAGCGGGGGACCGGGACAGGTTGAAAAACTGTTTTTT. It codes for CASSGGPGQVEKLFF.

The chain couples TRBV3-1 (or the pseudogene TRBV3-2) to TRBJ2-5, with 7 nucleotides matching TRBD1. The V segment lost 5 bases and the J segment 0 bases; nucleotides outside the gene matches: 15. The CDR3 runs 18 residues. The germline V gene has CDR1 LGHDT and CDR2 YNNKEL (reference sequence). CDR3 sequence (DNA): TGTGCCAGCAGCTCGCTGGGACAGAGAAACTCGTACCAAGAGACCCAGTACTTC. It encodes CASSSLGQRNSYQETQYF.

The chain employs TRBV11-2 and TRBJ1-1; D is possibly TRBD1 (5 bases). Germline CDR1 and CDR2: SGHAT and FQNNGV. CDR3 size: 14 residues. Trimming pared 4 bases from V and 4 bases from J, leaving 13 bases between. The CDR3 protein is CASSSRGAGTEAFF. CDR3 DNA sequence: TGTGCCAGCAGCTCACGCGGGGCTGGCACTGAAGCTTTCTTT.

The chain carries TRBV7-3 and TRBJ2-3; TRBD2 might be the D (5 bases). Germline CDR1 reads SGHTA; CDR2 reads FQGTGA. The CDR3 has 16 residues. V gave up 5 bases and J gave up 4 bases, with 19 bases separating them. The CDR3 loop is CASSSLGGGFADTQYF. Here the CDR3 DNA reads TGTGCCAGCAGCAGCCTAGGTGGCGGGTTTGCAGATACGCAGTATTTT.

The V call is TRBV7-3, the J call TRBJ2-3; D might be TRBD1 (6 bases). CDR1 is SGHTA and CDR2 is FQGTGA in the germline V gene. The V end lost 2 bases, the J end lost 0 bases, and 15 bases lay between the germline ends. The CDR3 length is 17 residues. CDR3 nucleotides: TGTGCCAGCAGCTTAGTTGGGACAAGGGCTAGCACAGATACGCAGTATTTT. This sequence encodes CASSLVGTRASTDTQYF.

The CDR3 region has the DNA TGCGCCAGCAGGGAAGGAAACACTGAAGCTTTCTTT. Translated: CASREGNTEAFF. This chain links TRBV5-1 with TRBJ1-1; no reliable D call. This CDR3 is built from 12 residues. The germline V and J ends were trimmed by 5 bases and 2 bases, with 7 bases remaining between them. Looked up from germline, CDR1 is SGHRS and CDR2 is YFSETQ.

This chain connects TRBV7-9 to TRBJ2-3; TRBD2 aligns across 7 bases. The CDR3 runs 14 residues. The germline V gene encodes CDR1 SEHNR and CDR2 FQNEAQ (reference sequence). After removal of 5 bases from V and 4 bases from J, the junction contained 6 bases not matched to a gene. CDR3 in amino acids: CASSPPRGADTQYF. The CDR3 nucleotides read TGTGCCAGCAGCCCACCCCGGGGGGCAGATACGCAGTATTTT.

In this sample, this clone turned up a few times. The V and J genes are TRBV4-2 and TRBJ1-6; the D gene is possibly TRBD1 (6 bases). This CDR3 comprises 15 residues. V gave up 1 base and J gave up 7 bases, with 11 bases separating them. CDR1 and CDR2 from the germline V gene are LGHNA and YNFKEQ. CDR3 DNA: TGTGCCAGCAGCCAAGTCGAGGACAGAAATTCACCCCTCCACTTT. It yields the protein CASSQVEDRNSPLHF.

This chain connects TRBV21-1 to TRBJ1-2; TRBD1 was called by the table and not checked on the DNA. TRBV21-1 is a pseudogene locus. The CDR3 is 15 amino acids. In DNA form, the CDR3 reads TGTGCCAGCAGCGCCCGGGACAGACGTAACTATGGCTACACCTTC. This sequence encodes CASSARDRRNYGYTF.

V usage is TRBV4-1 and J usage is TRBJ1-4; 11 bases are shared with TRBD1. Germline-derived CDR1 and CDR2 are MGHRA and YSYEKL. Trimming cost V 1 base and J 10 bases; bases outside gene matches: 5. The CDR3 spans 15 residues. The CDR3: CASSQGRDRGAKLFF. CDR3 coding DNA: TGCGCCAGCAGCCAAGGGCGGGACAGGGGGGCAAAACTGTTTTTT.

J is TRBJ2-3 and V is TRBV27, with D possibly TRBD1 on 6 matching bases. This CDR3 has 17 residues. Germline-derived CDR1 and CDR2 are MNHEY and SMNVEV (reference sequence). The V and J ends lost 2 bases and 2 bases respectively, with 17 bases between them. DNA for the CDR3: TGTGCCAGCAGTTTAAGGCAGGGGCCAATTAACACAGATACGCAGTATTTT. This codes for CASSLRQGPINTDTQYF.

The rearrangement links TRBV29-1 to TRBJ1-5, with 9 bases matching TRBD1. V shed 6 bases and J 8 bases; nucleotides not matched to a gene: 8. CDR1 is SQVTM, CDR2 ANQGSEA, per germline. CDR3 length: 13 amino acids. DNA for the CDR3: TGCAGCGTACAGGACAGGGGAGGGGAGCCCCAGCATTTT. Residues: CSVQDRGGEPQHF.

The rearrangement joins TRBV4-1 to TRBJ1-1; TRBD1 agrees at 8 bases. The CDR3 sequence is 16 residues long. V was pared by 2 bases and J by 0 bases, with 5 bases of the junction left unmatched. The germline V gene has CDR1 MGHRA and CDR2 YSYEKL. The CDR3: CASSQISTGVNTEAFF. The CDR3 DNA reads TGCGCCAGCAGCCAAATATCGACAGGGGTGAACACTGAAGCTTTCTTT.

This clone was seen only once. The rearrangement uses TRBV6-2 or TRBV6-3 and TRBJ2-1; D is possibly TRBD1 (6 bases). The CDR3 spans 18 residues. V was trimmed by 6 bases and J by 7 bases, leaving 28 bases between them. The V gene's germline CDR1 is MNHEY and CDR2 SVGEGT. CDR3 in DNA: TGTGCCAGCAGCCCCAGGGGTGGGACATGGGGGACATGGAATGAGCAGTTCTTC. It yields the protein CASSPRGGTWGTWNEQFF.

This rearrangement joins TRBV19 to TRBJ2-7; possible D gene TRBD2, 6 bases. Germline V gene sequence: CDR1 LNHDA, CDR2 SQIVND (reference sequence). This CDR3 is 16 amino acids long. Trimming left V 1 base short and J 3 bases short, with 16 bases between. The CDR3 DNA sequence: TGTGCCAGTAGTATAGGAGCCCAGGGTAGCGGCTACGAGCAGTACTTC. Translating gives CASSIGAQGSGYEQYF.

This chain links TRBV5-4 with TRBJ2-2; tentatively, D is TRBD1 or TRBD2 (6 bases each). Germline CDR1 SGHNT, CDR2 YYREEE (reference sequence). The V end was cut by 4 bases, the J end by 2 bases, with 12 bases between. There are 15 residues in the CDR3. The CDR3 DNA follows: TGTGCCAGCAGCCGGCGGGACACAAACACCGGGGAGCTGTTTTTT. Protein sequence: CASSRRDTNTGELFF.

CDR3 region: CSAGLIGGTYTEAFF. The CDR3 nucleotides read TGCAGCGCCGGGTTAATAGGGGGGACGTACACTGAAGCTTTCTTT. This chain connects TRBV29-1 to TRBJ1-1; the D gene is possibly TRBD1 (6 bases). In germline, CDR1 is SQVTM, CDR2 ANQGSEA. This CDR3 comprises 15 residues. Trimming took off 7 bases at V and 3 bases at J, with 21 bases between the two ends.

V is TRBV19 and J is TRBJ2-2; possibly TRBD1 for D (5 bases). Germline CDR1 LNHDA, CDR2 SQIVND (reference sequence). The CDR3 has 15 amino acids. V lost 2 bases, J lost 7 bases, and 14 bases lay in between. CDR3 region: CASSILAGIGGELFF. CDR3 DNA: TGTGCCAGTAGTATATTGGCAGGGATCGGCGGGGAGCTGTTTTTT.

This chain uses TRBV4-1 with TRBJ1-3; 9 nucleotides align to TRBD1. In germline, CDR1 is MGHRA, CDR2 YSYEKL. The V and J ends lost 6 bases and 3 bases, in that order; junction bases with no gene match: 6. The CDR3 is 15 residues long. The CDR3 sequence: CASRQQGANGNTIYF. CDR3 bases: TGCGCCAGCAGACAACAGGGGGCCAATGGAAACACCATATATTTT.